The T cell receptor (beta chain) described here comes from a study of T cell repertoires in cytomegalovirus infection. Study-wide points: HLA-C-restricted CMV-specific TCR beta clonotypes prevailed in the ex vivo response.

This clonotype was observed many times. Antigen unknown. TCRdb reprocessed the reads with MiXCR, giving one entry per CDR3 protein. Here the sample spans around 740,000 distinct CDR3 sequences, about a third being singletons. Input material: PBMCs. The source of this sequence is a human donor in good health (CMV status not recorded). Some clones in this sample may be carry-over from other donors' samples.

CDR3 sequence: CASTFRDRPTPHETQYF. The CDR3 DNA is TGTGCCAGCACCTTCCGGGACCGCCCAACCCCTCACGAGACCCAGTACTTC. This chain uses TRBV6-1 with TRBJ2-5, with D possibly called TRBD1 or TRBD2 (5 bases each). The CDR3 is 17 residues long. CDR1 is MNHNS, CDR2 SASEGT, per germline. V lost 7 bases and J 5 bases, leaving 26 bases between the germline ends.